One T cell receptor beta chain is described in this entry. The antigen remains undetermined. Once sorted, every population was more than 95% pure. This sample stems from a study of beta chain features in type 1 diabetes. Expressed TCRB transcripts were sequenced, since all the RNA that had been isolated was reverse transcribed. Deep immunoSEQ sequencing covered naive, central memory and regulatory T cell samples. The assay was immunoSEQ multiplex PCR, and TCRdb's table has in-frame clones only and misses some. Of roughly 340,000 clones listed, roughly an eighth are singletons. V was shortened by 5 bases and J by 3 bases, with 3 bases between the two germline ends. The germline V gene has CDR1 MDHEN and CDR2 SYDVKM. The CDR3 length is 11 residues. Broader study findings: All four CD4+ subsets from Type 1 diabetes patients carried moderately but significantly shorter TCRB CDR3s. Whatever favoring of shorter templates PCR might show would apply equally to patients and controls. The similarity of naive, central memory and Treg TCRB repertoires appeared greater among patients than among healthy donors.

The source material was naive CD4+ T cells from blood. This receptor was obtained from a woman between 18 and 30 years old with type 1 diabetes. The chain joins TRBV28 to TRBJ2-3; D remains ambiguous. CDR3: CASSPTDTQYF. Written as DNA, the CDR3 is TGTGCCAGCAGTCCGACAGATACGCAGTATTTT.